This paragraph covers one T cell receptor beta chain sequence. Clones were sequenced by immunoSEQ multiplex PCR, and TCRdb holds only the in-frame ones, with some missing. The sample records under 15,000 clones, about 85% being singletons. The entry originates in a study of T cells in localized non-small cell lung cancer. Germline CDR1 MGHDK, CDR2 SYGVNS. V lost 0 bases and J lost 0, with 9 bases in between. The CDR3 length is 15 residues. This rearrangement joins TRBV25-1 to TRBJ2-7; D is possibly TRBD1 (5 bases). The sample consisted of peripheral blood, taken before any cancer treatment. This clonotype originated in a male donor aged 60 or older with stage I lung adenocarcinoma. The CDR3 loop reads CASSEYPGISYEQYF. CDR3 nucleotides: TGTGCCAGCAGTGAATATCCAGGGATCTCCTACGAGCAGTACTTC.